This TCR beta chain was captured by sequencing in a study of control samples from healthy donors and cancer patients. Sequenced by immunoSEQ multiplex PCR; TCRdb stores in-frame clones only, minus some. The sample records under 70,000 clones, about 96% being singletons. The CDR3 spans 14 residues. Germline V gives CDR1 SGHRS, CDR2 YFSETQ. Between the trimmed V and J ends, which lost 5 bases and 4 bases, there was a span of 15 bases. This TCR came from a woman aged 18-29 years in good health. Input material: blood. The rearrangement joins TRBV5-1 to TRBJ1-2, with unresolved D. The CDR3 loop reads CASRDPVRVYGYTF. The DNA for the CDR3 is TGCGCCAGCAGAGACCCTGTGCGGGTCTATGGCTACACCTTC.